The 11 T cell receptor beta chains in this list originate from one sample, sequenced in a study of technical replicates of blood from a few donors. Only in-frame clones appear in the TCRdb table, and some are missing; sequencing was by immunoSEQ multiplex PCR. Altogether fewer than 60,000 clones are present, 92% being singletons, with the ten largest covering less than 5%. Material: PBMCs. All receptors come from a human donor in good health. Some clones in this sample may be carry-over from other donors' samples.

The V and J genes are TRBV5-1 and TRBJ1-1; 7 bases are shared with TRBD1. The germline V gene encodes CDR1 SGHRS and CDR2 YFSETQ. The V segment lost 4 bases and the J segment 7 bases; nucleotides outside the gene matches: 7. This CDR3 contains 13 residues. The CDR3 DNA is TGCGCCAGCAGCCAAGGGACAGAATATGAAGCTTTCTTT. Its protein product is CASSQGTEYEAFF.

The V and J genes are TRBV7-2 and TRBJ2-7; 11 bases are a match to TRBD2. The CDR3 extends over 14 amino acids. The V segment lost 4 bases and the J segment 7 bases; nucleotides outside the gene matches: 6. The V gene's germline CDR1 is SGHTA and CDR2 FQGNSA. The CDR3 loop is CASSYSGRAIEQYF. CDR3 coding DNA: TGTGCCAGCAGCTATAGCGGGAGGGCCATTGAGCAGTACTTC. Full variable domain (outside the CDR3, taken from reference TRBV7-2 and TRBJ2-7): GAGVSQSPSNKVTEKGKDVELRCDPISGHTALYWYRQSLGQGLEFLIYFQGNSAPDKSGLPSDRFSAERTGGSVSTLTIQRTQQEDSAVYLCASSYSGRAIEQYFGPGTRLTVT.

The CDR3 protein is CASSLVYRRQSGNTIYF. The DNA of the CDR3 is TGTGCCAGCAGCTTAGTGTACAGGCGGCAATCTGGAAACACCATATATTTT. V usage is TRBV7-2 and J usage is TRBJ1-3; possibly TRBD1 for D (5 bases). Deletions cut 1 base from V and 1 base from J, with 14 bases between. Germline CDR1 and CDR2: SGHTA and FQGNSA. The CDR3 loop spans 17 amino acids.

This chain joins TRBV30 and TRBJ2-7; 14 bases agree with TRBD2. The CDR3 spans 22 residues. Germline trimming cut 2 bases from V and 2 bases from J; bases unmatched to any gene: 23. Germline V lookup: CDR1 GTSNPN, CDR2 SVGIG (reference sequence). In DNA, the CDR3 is TGTGCCTGGAGTATAGGCGTTGTCCCCGGACTAGCGGGAGGTGGCAGGACCTACGAGCAGTACTTC. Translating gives CAWSIGVVPGLAGGGRTYEQYF. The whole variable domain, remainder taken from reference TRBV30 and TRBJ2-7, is SQTIHQWPATLVQPVGSPLSLECTVEGTSNPNLYWYRQAAGRGLQLLFYSVGIGQISSEVPQNLSASRPQDRQFILSSKKLLLSDSGFYLCAWSIGVVPGLAGGGRTYEQYFGPGTRLTVT.

The DNA of the CDR3 is TGTGCCAGCAGCCAGACTAGCGGGAGAAACGAGCAGTACTTC. Its translation: CASSQTSGRNEQYF. The V gene is TRBV4-2, the J gene TRBJ2-7; 12 positions match TRBD2. This CDR3 contains 14 residues. The ends lost 3 bases at V and 5 bases at J; junction bases unmatched: 2. CDR1 and CDR2 from the germline V gene are LGHNA and YNFKEQ.

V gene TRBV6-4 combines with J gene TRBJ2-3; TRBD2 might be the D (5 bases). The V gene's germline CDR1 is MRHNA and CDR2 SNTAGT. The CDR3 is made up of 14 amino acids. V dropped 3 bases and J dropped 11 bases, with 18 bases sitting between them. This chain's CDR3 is CASSETGESPLQYF. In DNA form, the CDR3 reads TGTGCCAGCAGTGAGACCGGGGAGTCGCCTTTGCAGTATTTT.

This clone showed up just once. DNA of the CDR3: TGTGCCAGCAGCTTTGACAGGGGGGACACTGAAGCTTTCTTT. It yields the protein CASSFDRGDTEAFF. The rearrangement joins TRBV7-9 to TRBJ1-1; 9 bases are a match to TRBD1. The ends lost 3 bases at V and 3 bases at J; junction bases unmatched: 2. Germline-derived CDR1 and CDR2 are SEHNR and FQNEAQ (reference sequence). This CDR3 has 14 residues.

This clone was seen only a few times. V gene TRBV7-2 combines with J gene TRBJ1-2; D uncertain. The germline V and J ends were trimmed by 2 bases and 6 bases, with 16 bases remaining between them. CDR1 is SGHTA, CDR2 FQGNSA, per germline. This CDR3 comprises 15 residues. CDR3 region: CASSLFFSGSNGYTF. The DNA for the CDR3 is TGTGCCAGCAGCTTATTTTTTAGCGGGTCCAATGGCTACACCTTC.

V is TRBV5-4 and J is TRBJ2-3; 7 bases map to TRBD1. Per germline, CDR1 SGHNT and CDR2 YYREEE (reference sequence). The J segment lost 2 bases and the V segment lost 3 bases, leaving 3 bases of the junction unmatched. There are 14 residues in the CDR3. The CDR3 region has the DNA TGTGCCAGCAGCTCGGGACAGATCACAGATACGCAGTATTTT. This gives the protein CASSSGQITDTQYF.

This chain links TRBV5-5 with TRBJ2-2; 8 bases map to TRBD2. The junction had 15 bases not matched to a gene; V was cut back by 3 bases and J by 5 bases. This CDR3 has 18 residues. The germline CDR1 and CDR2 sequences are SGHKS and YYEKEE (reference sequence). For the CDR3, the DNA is TGTGCCAGCAGCTATATTGGCGGGGGGCCCTTGAGGACCGGGGAGCTGTTTTTT. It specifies CASSYIGGGPLRTGELFF.

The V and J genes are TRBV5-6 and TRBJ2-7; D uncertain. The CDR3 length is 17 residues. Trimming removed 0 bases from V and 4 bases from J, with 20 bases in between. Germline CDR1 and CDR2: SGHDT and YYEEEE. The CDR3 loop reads CASSLAPGTWRSYEQYF. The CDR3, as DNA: TGTGCCAGCAGCTTGGCTCCAGGCACGTGGCGATCGTACGAGCAGTACTTC.